The next 27 T cell receptor beta chains were all read from a single sample in a study of CD8 T cells in Susac syndrome. Random hexamers served to reverse transcribe roughly 0.45 to 1 ug RNA. TCRdb reprocessed the immunoSEQ multiplex PCR reads with MiXCR, giving one entry per CDR3 protein. The sample carries about 120,000 distinct CDR3 sequences, about 93% recorded once. The specimen was CD8+ T cells from PBMCs. These receptors were obtained from a human donor with Susac syndrome.

The chain employs TRBV7-2 and TRBJ2-5; either TRBD1 or TRBD2 may supply D (5 bases each). V was cut by 5 bases and J by 3 bases, with 16 bases left in between. The CDR3 is 15 residues long. Germline V gene lookup returns CDR1 SGHTA and CDR2 FQGNSA. CDR3 DNA: TGTGCCAGCAGCCCCGGGTGGGGGATCGAAGAGACCCAGTACTTC. Its translation is CASSPGWGIEETQYF.

V is TRBV14 and J is TRBJ2-5, with D perhaps matching TRBD2 (5 bases). V gave up 4 bases and J gave up 4 bases, with 19 bases separating them. CDR3 length: 16 amino acids. The germline CDR1 and CDR2 sequences are SGHDN and FVKESK. Written as DNA, the CDR3 is TGTGCCAGCAGCCCTCCTAGCCCATGGCCCCCAGAGACCCAGTACTTC. Its translation: CASSPPSPWPPETQYF.

This sequence joins TRBV3-1 and TRBJ2-2; TRBD1 matches 10 bases. The CDR3 sequence is 16 residues long. J lost 3 bases, V lost 3 bases, and 4 bases had no gene match. Germline V lookup: CDR1 LGHDT, CDR2 YNNKEL (reference sequence). Written as DNA, the CDR3 is TGTGCCAGCAGCCAGGGACAGGGGTGGGACACCGGGGAGCTGTTTTTT. Its protein product is CASSQGQGWDTGELFF.

The rearrangement uses TRBV6-2 or TRBV6-3 and TRBJ2-3, with no clear D. The CDR3 runs 15 residues. V lost 6 bases to trimming and J lost 4 bases, with 17 bases between them. Per the germline V gene, CDR1 is MNHEY and CDR2 is SVGEGT. CDR3 in DNA: TGTGCCAGCAGGGATGGCCAAGTCGGTGCAGATACGCAGTATTTT. Translated, it gives CASRDGQVGADTQYF.

The chain employs TRBV28 and TRBJ2-1; D may match TRBD1 or TRBD2 (5 bases each). This CDR3 contains 13 residues. CDR1 is MDHEN, CDR2 SYDVKM, per germline. Between the trimmed V and J ends, which lost 5 bases and 8 bases, there was a span of 13 bases. Here the CDR3 DNA reads TGTGCCAGCAGTGGGGGTCCCGGCGATGAGCAGTTCTTC. It translates to CASSGGPGDEQFF.

The chain has TRBV20-1 and TRBJ2-7, with 9 positions matching TRBD1. Per germline, CDR1 DFQATT and CDR2 SNEGSKA (reference sequence). CDR3 size: 14 residues. The CDR3 reads CRAISGTGPHEQYF. CDR3 coding DNA: TGCAGGGCCATTTCCGGGACAGGGCCGCACGAGCAGTACTTC.

This sequence joins TRBV20-1 and TRBJ2-1; 10 positions agree with TRBD1. The V gene end was trimmed by 3 bases and the J gene end by 6 bases; junction bases not matched to a gene: 8. Germline V gene data show CDR1 as DFQATT and CDR2 as SNEGSKA (reference sequence). The CDR3 runs 15 residues. In nucleotides, the CDR3 is TGCAGTGCTAGGAAGACGGGACAGGGGTTCAATGAGCAGTTCTTC. Residues: CSARKTGQGFNEQFF.

The J gene is TRBJ2-1, the V gene TRBV19; 8 positions match TRBD2. Germline V gene sequence: CDR1 LNHDA, CDR2 SQIVND (reference sequence). The trim removed 5 bases at V and 3 bases at J, leaving 6 bases unmatched. The CDR3 contains 15 residues. CDR3 nucleotide sequence: TGTGCCAGTAGTGTCACTAGCGGAGACTACAATGAGCAGTTCTTC. This codes for CASSVTSGDYNEQFF.

This rearrangement joins TRBV6-1 to TRBJ2-5; D is ambiguous. The CDR3 extends over 15 amino acids. Trimming removed 8 bases at V and 1 base at J, with 17 bases between. CDR1 and CDR2 from the germline V gene are MNHNS and SASEGT. Here the CDR3 DNA reads TGTGCCAGCGCCAGTAAACCGTGGGCCCAAGAGACCCAGTACTTC. This codes for CASASKPWAQETQYF.

CDR3 region: CASKDRMLTEAFF. The CDR3 nucleotides read TGTGCCAGCAAAGATAGGATGCTCACTGAAGCTTTCTTT. V usage is TRBV6-1 and J usage is TRBJ1-1; D remains ambiguous. There are 13 residues in the CDR3. The V gene's germline CDR1 is MNHNS and CDR2 SASEGT. Trimming pared 7 bases from V and 4 bases from J, leaving 13 bases between.

V usage is TRBV19 and J usage is TRBJ1-1; D unclear. CDR1 LNHDA and CDR2 SQIVND come from the germline V gene (reference sequence). The CDR3 is 11 amino acids. Trimming cost V 3 bases and J 3 bases, with 2 bases left between them. CDR3 sequence reads: CASSIYTEAFF. The CDR3 nucleotides read TGTGCCAGTAGTATCTACACTGAAGCTTTCTTT.

This chain uses TRBV20-1 with TRBJ2-2; 9 nucleotides agree with TRBD1. There are 16 residues in the CDR3. J lost 3 bases, V lost 0 bases, and 5 bases had no gene match. Germline-derived CDR1 and CDR2 are DFQATT and SNEGSKA (reference sequence). DNA for the CDR3: TGCAGTGCTAGAGACCGGCGGACAGGGGACACCGGGGAGCTGTTTTTT. As protein: CSARDRRTGDTGELFF.

The chain links TRBV7-3 to TRBJ2-3; D possibly matches TRBD1 or TRBD2 (5 bases each). Germline V gene data show CDR1 as SGHTA and CDR2 as FQGTGA. The V and J ends lost 1 base and 3 bases respectively, with 8 bases between them. The CDR3 contains 14 residues. The CDR3 spells CASSLRDRTDTQYF. In nucleotides, the CDR3 is TGTGCCAGCAGCTTAAGGGACCGTACAGATACGCAGTATTTT. Looking up the rest from reference TRBV7-3 and TRBJ2-3 gives the full variable domain: GAGVSQTPSNKVTEKGKYVELRCDPISGHTALYWYRQSLGQGPEFLIYFQGTGAADDSGLPNDRFFAVRPEGSVSTLKIQRTERGDSAVYLCASSLRDRTDTQYFGPGTRLTVL.

The chain uses TRBV4-1 and TRBJ1-5, with D tentatively TRBD1 (5 bases). CDR1 and CDR2 (germline): MGHRA, YSYEKL. Deletions cut 1 base from V and 5 bases from J, with 9 bases between. The CDR3 covers 14 residues. The DNA of the CDR3 is TGCGCCAGCAGCCAAGTTCTAGGGGATCAGCCCCAGCATTTT. Its translation is CASSQVLGDQPQHF.

The rearrangement uses TRBV2 and TRBJ2-1, with 7 bases identical to TRBD1. This CDR3 has 16 residues. CDR1 and CDR2 from the germline V gene are SNHLY and FYNNEI. V lost 6 bases, J lost 2 bases, and 10 bases stayed unmatched. CDR3 nucleotide sequence: TGTGCCAGCAGCCATCCCGGAGGACAGGCCTACAATGAGCAGTTCTTC. It codes for CASSHPGGQAYNEQFF.

This clonotype was found once. This rearrangement joins TRBV7-3 to TRBJ2-3, with TRBD2 identical over 15 bases. The V and J ends lost 4 bases and 2 bases, in that order; junction bases with no gene match: 10. The CDR3 is made up of 19 amino acids. Per germline, CDR1 SGHTA and CDR2 FQGTGA. CDR3 in amino acids: CASSSIPGLAGGSTDTQYF. DNA of the CDR3: TGTGCCAGCAGCTCGATACCGGGACTAGCGGGGGGTTCCACAGATACGCAGTATTTT. Combining the CDR3 with reference TRBV7-3 and TRBJ2-3 gives the whole variable domain GAGVSQTPSNKVTEKGKYVELRCDPISGHTALYWYRQSLGQGPEFLIYFQGTGAADDSGLPNDRFFAVRPEGSVSTLKIQRTERGDSAVYLCASSSIPGLAGGSTDTQYFGPGTRLTVL.

V gene TRBV27 combines with J gene TRBJ2-7, with 9 bases identical to TRBD1. V lost 4 bases, J lost 5 bases, and 6 bases stayed unmatched. There are 14 residues in the CDR3. CDR1 and CDR2 from the germline V gene are MNHEY and SMNVEV (reference sequence). CDR3 sequence: CASSSGTGTNEQYF. CDR3 in DNA: TGTGCCAGCAGTTCTGGGACAGGGACCAACGAGCAGTACTTC.

The chain employs TRBV15 and TRBJ1-1; D uncertain. Trimming pared 5 bases from V and 0 bases from J, leaving 19 bases between. Germline CDR1 reads LNHNV; CDR2 reads YYDKDF (reference sequence). The CDR3 runs 17 residues. CDR3 DNA: TGTGCCACCAGCCCCTCGAGGGTCGGTTCGATGAACACTGAAGCTTTCTTT. Its translation: CATSPSRVGSMNTEAFF.

As concerns this clonotype: Relative to the germline gene, one junction end is altered; a read error may explain this. This rearrangement joins TRBV15 to TRBJ2-3, with D perhaps TRBD1 (5 bases). CDR1 LNHNV and CDR2 YYDKDF come from the germline V gene (reference sequence). The CDR3 is 16 residues long. The CDR3 DNA reads TGTGCCACCAACAGAGAAAAGGGGTCGGGCACAGATACGCAGTATTTT. Encoded protein: CATNREKGSGTDTQYF.

J is TRBJ1-6 and V is TRBV12-5; 7 bases are a match to TRBD1. The J segment lost 6 bases and the V segment lost 5 bases, leaving 7 bases of the junction unmatched. There are 15 residues in the CDR3. CDR1 LGHNT and CDR2 FRNRAP come from the germline V gene. The DNA for the CDR3 is TGTGCTAGTGGTCGGGACAGTCCTTTTAATTCACCCCTCCACTTT. Protein: CASGRDSPFNSPLHF.

The CDR3 nucleotides are TGTGCCAGCAGTGATGTAGCGGGTACCTACGAGCAGTACTTC. Translation: CASSDVAGTYEQYF. The chain is built from TRBV2 and TRBJ2-7, with 7 bases identical to TRBD2. V shed 3 bases, J shed 2 bases, and the junction held 4 bases outside the gene matches. The CDR3 runs to 14 residues. CDR1 and CDR2 from the germline V gene are SNHLY and FYNNEI.

The V gene is TRBV19, the J gene TRBJ1-1; 7 positions agree with TRBD1. V trimming: 4 bases; J trimming: 3 bases; junction bases outside the gene matches: 2. The CDR3 consists of 13 residues. The germline V gene has CDR1 LNHDA and CDR2 SQIVND (reference sequence). CDR3 sequence reads: CASSTTGDTEAFF. The DNA of the CDR3 is TGTGCCAGTAGTACAACAGGGGACACTGAAGCTTTCTTT.

Only one count was recorded for this clonotype. The V call is TRBV7-8, the J call TRBJ2-5; D remains ambiguous. Per the germline V gene, CDR1 is SGHVS and CDR2 is FQNEAQ. The CDR3 spans 14 residues. V was shortened by 5 bases and J by 1 base, with 11 bases between the two germline ends. The CDR3 is CASSPTQSQETQYF. DNA for the CDR3: TGTGCCAGCAGCCCAACACAGAGCCAAGAGACCCAGTACTTC.

The CDR3 DNA sequence: TGTGCCAGCACCGCACCTGGATTTAACTATGGCTACACCTTC. This codes for CASTAPGFNYGYTF. V and J are TRBV21-1 and TRBJ1-2. TRBV21-1 is tagged as a pseudogene. The CDR3 is made up of 14 amino acids.

The chain carries TRBV6-1 and TRBJ1-3; D possibly corresponds to TRBD1 (5 bases). The V gene's germline CDR1 is MNHNS and CDR2 SASEGT. There are 17 residues in the CDR3. With 6 bases removed from V and 3 bases from J, the gap between germline ends came to 21 bases. CDR3 protein: CASSGTDLSLSGNTIYF. In nucleotides, the CDR3 is TGTGCCAGCAGCGGGACCGATCTCTCCCTGAGTGGAAACACCATATATTTT.

The genes are TRBV9 and TRBJ2-3; TRBD2 matches at 7 bases. Germline CDR1 SGDLS, CDR2 YYNGEE. The CDR3 loop spans 14 amino acids. V gave up 0 bases and J gave up 6 bases; unmatched junction bases: 4. CDR3 residues: CASSVAGGGDTQYF. DNA of the CDR3: TGTGCCAGCAGCGTAGCCGGGGGAGGGGATACGCAGTATTTT.

The chain uses TRBV5-6 and TRBJ2-1; 7 bases are a match to TRBD2. The CDR3 is 15 residues long. Germline V gives CDR1 SGHDT, CDR2 YYEEEE. The V gene end was trimmed by 2 bases and the J gene end by 0 bases; junction bases not matched to a gene: 2. As DNA, the CDR3 is TGTGCCAGCAGCTTTGGCGGGGGCTCCTACAATGAGCAGTTCTTC. Its protein product is CASSFGGGSYNEQFF.